Each of the 10 T cell receptor beta chains below was sequenced from the same sample in a study of T cells in Graves' hyperthyroidism and ophthalmopathy. Amplification targeted TCR beta CDR3 regions from RNA transcripts. A first-round RT-PCR of the TCR CDR3 used the HTBI primer set. TCRdb fed the multiplex PCR reads into MiXCR, producing one record per CDR3 protein. The data contain about 95,000 distinct CDR3 sequences, approximately 42% of them seen just once; the ten biggest clones take up 10% to 13%. The sample consisted of peripheral blood or thyroid tissue (not recorded which). These receptors came from a woman younger than 45 with Graves' hyperthyroidism.

Note on this clonotype: This sequence may be a read error, since a much larger clone differs from it by one base. The chain has TRBV5-1 and TRBJ1-4; tentatively, D is TRBD1 (6 bases). Germline CDR1 SGHRS, CDR2 YFSETQ. This CDR3 region has 16 residues. The CDR3 loop reads CASSPSMGAVNEELFF. CDR3 nucleotide sequence: TGCGCCAGCAGCCCCAGCATGGGGGCCGTTAATGAAGAACTGTTTTTT. Complete variable domain (other parts from reference TRBV5-1 and TRBJ1-4): KAGVTQTPRYLIKTRGQQVTLSCSPISGHRSVSWYQQTPGQGLQFLFEYFSETQRNKGNFPGRFSGRQFSNSRSEMNVSTLELGDSALYLCASSPSMGAVNEELFFGSGTQLSVL.

This clonotype has at least ten counts. The chain combines TRBV28 with TRBJ1-4, with 7 nucleotides matching TRBD1. Germline CDR1 is MDHEN and CDR2 is SYDVKM. V trimming: 4 bases; J trimming: 5 bases; junction bases outside the gene matches: 4. This CDR3 is 14 amino acids long. CDR3 sequence reads: CASSWDSRNEKLFF. DNA of the CDR3: TGTGCCAGCAGTTGGGACAGCCGAAATGAAAAACTGTTTTTT. Variable domain in full (rest from reference TRBV28 and TRBJ1-4): DVKVTQSSRYLVKRTGEKVFLECVQDMDHENMFWYRQDPGLGLRLIYFSYDVKMKEKGDIPEGYSVSREKKERFSLILESASTNQTSMYLCASSWDSRNEKLFFGSGTQLSVL.

The table lists this clonotype with many counts. The chain combines TRBV6-6 with TRBJ1-2; no firm D call. Germline CDR1 MNHNY, CDR2 SVGAGI (reference sequence). The CDR3 is made up of 12 amino acids. With 3 bases removed from V and 3 bases from J, the gap between germline ends came to 5 bases. CDR3 sequence: CASSYTYYGYTF. In nucleotides, the CDR3 is TGTGCCAGCAGTTATACTTACTATGGCTACACCTTC.

With respect to this clonotype: A read error may be the cause here, since a much bigger clone is one base away. The rearrangement joins TRBV6-5 to TRBJ1-2, with unresolved D. CDR3 length: 17 amino acids. V lost 2 bases and J lost 4, with 20 bases in between. Germline values: CDR1 MNHEY, CDR2 SVGAGI. The CDR3 bases are TGTGCCAGCAGTTACGTTTCATCGTGGCAGACTTTCTATGGCTACACCTTC. It translates to CASSYVSSWQTFYGYTF.

As regards this clonotype: At one of its ends the junction is not consistent with the germline gene, which may arise from a read error. The chain employs TRBV7-7 and TRBJ2-5; TRBD2 agrees at 11 bases. Germline V gene sequence: CDR1 SSHAT, CDR2 FNYEAQ (reference sequence). The CDR3 covers 16 residues. Here the CDR3 reads CASSLAAGLAGETQYF. The CDR3 nucleotides read TGTGCTAGCAGCTTAGCTGCCGGACTAGCGGGAGAGACCCAGTACTTC. The variable domain in full, with the rest retrieved from reference TRBV7-7 and TRBJ2-5, is GAGVSQSPRYKVTKRGQDVTLRCDPISSHATLYWYQQALGQGPEFLTYFNYEAQPDKSGLPSDRFSAERPEGSISTLTIQRTEQRDSAMYRCASSLAAGLAGETQYFGPGTRLLVL.

DNA for the CDR3: TGTGCCATCAGTGAGTCACTACAGGGGACTGGAAACACTGAAGCTTTCTTT. This codes for CAISESLQGTGNTEAFF. V is TRBV10-3 and J is TRBJ1-1; 7 bases match TRBD1. The CDR3 totals 17 residues. Per germline, CDR1 ENHRY and CDR2 SYGVKD. V lost 0 bases, J lost 2 bases, and 9 bases stayed unmatched.

The chain combines TRBV10-3 with TRBJ1-6; no definite D call. The V end lost 10 bases, the J end lost 2 bases, and 15 bases lay between the germline ends. The length of the CDR3 is 15 residues. Germline V CDR1 and CDR2: ENHRY, SYGVKD. Here the CDR3 reads CASSGYSAYNSPLHF. CDR3 in DNA: TGTGCCAGCAGCGGATACAGCGCCTATAATTCACCCCTCCACTTT.

This clonotype was detected many times. The rearrangement uses TRBV6-6 and TRBJ1-1; 7 bases map to TRBD1. CDR1 and CDR2 (germline): MNHNY, SVGAGI (reference sequence). This CDR3 has 14 amino acids. V was clipped by 3 bases and J by 5 bases; unmatched bases: 6. As DNA, the CDR3 is TGTGCCAGCAGTTATCGGACAGGATGGACTGAAGCTTTCTTT. This gives the protein CASSYRTGWTEAFF.

This clonotype was recorded once. The chain is built from TRBV9 and TRBJ2-5; 14 bases are a match to TRBD2. The CDR3 consists of 15 residues. Losses at the gene ends were 3 bases for V and 4 bases for J; bases not matched to a gene: 2. The germline V gene has CDR1 SGDLS and CDR2 YYNGEE. CDR3 protein: CASSGLAGGPETQYF. In nucleotides, the CDR3 is TGTGCCAGCAGCGGACTAGCGGGAGGGCCAGAGACCCAGTACTTC.

The chain combines TRBV10-3 with TRBJ1-3; D gene ambiguous. V was clipped by 8 bases and J by 2 bases, with 1 base between them. Per germline, CDR1 ENHRY and CDR2 SYGVKD. This CDR3 is 10 amino acids long. CDR3 residues: CAIAGNTIYF. CDR3 DNA sequence: TGTGCCATCGCTGGAAACACCATATATTTT.